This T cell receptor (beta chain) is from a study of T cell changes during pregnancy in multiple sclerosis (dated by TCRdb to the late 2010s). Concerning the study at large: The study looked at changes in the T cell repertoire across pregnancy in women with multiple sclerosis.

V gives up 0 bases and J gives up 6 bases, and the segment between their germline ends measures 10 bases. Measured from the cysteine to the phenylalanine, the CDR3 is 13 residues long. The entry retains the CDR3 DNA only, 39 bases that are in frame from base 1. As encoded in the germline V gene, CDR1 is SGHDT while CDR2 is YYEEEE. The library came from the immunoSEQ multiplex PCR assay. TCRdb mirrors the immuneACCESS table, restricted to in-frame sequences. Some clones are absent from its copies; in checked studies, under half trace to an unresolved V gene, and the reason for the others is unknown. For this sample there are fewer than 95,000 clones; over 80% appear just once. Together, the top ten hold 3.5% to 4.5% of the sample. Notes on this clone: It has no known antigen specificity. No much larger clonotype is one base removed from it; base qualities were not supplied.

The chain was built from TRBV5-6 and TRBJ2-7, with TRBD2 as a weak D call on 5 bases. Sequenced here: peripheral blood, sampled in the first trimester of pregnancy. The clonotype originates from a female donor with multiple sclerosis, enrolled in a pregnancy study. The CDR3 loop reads CASSLAFAGEQYF. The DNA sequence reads TGTGCCAGCAGCTTGGCCTTCGCGGGCGAGCAGTACTTC.